One sample yielded the 22 T cell receptor beta chains listed below, sequenced in a study of shared clonotypes between healthy human individuals (dated by TCRdb to between 2020 and 2021). To prepare the library, the immunoSEQ multiplex PCR assay was applied. Drawn from immuneACCESS, this table holds only the in-frame rearrangements with V and J called that TCRdb kept. Clones are partly lost; checked studies trace under half to an unresolved V gene and leave the rest unexplained. The sample profile shows approximately 740,000 clones; about 92% of them were found once. Less than 25% of the sample lies in the top ten. CD8 naive samples were obtained by positive selection for CCR7 among CD45RO-negative cells, yielding a CD45RA+CCR7+ population from which TemRA cells were excluded. Sequencing was performed on naive CD8+ T cells sorted from blood. The intended sense of this specimen's cell subset or site label: CD45RA+CCR7+. The receptors here all came from a man aged 30 to 45 in good health.

The chain employs TRBV6-4 and TRBJ2-3, with 14 bases matching TRBD2. Germline assignment: CDR1 MRHNA and CDR2 SNTAGT. V lost 0 bases to trimming and J lost 2 bases; unmatched junction nucleotides: 7. The CDR3 is made up of 19 amino acids. CDR3 nucleotide sequence: TGTGCCAGCAGTGACTCTTGGGGGACTAGCGGGAGCCCCACAGATACGCAGTATTTT. Translating gives CASSDSWGTSGSPTDTQYF.

This chain uses TRBV7-8 with TRBJ2-5; 9 bases are shared with TRBD1. Trimming at V came to 4 bases and at J to 2 bases, leaving 11 bases not matched to a gene. Germline V gene data show CDR1 as SGHVS and CDR2 as FQNEAQ. The CDR3 consists of 17 residues. The CDR3 DNA sequence: TGTGCCAGCAGCTCTCTATATCGTGACAGGGGGCAAGAGACCCAGTACTTC. Its protein is CASSSLYRDRGQETQYF.

This sequence joins TRBV6-1 and TRBJ1-1; perhaps TRBD1 as D (6 bases). With 2 bases removed from V and 1 base from J, the gap between germline ends came to 14 bases. CDR1 is MNHNS, CDR2 SASEGT, per germline. The CDR3 totals 16 residues. CDR3 sequence: CASSEYVVTGNTEAFF. The CDR3 DNA sequence: TGTGCCAGCAGTGAATACGTGGTGACAGGGAACACTGAAGCTTTCTTT.

J is TRBJ2-7 and V is TRBV28; D is unresolved. The V gene lost 5 bases and the J gene lost 4 bases, with 6 bases spanning the gap. The CDR3 is 11 amino acids. Germline values: CDR1 MDHEN, CDR2 SYDVKM. CDR3: CASSVDYEQYF. CDR3 nucleotide sequence: TGTGCCAGCAGTGTGGATTACGAGCAGTACTTC.

The chain combines TRBV27 with TRBJ1-2; possible D gene TRBD1, 6 bases. Germline V gives CDR1 MNHEY, CDR2 SMNVEV (reference sequence). This CDR3 region has 14 residues. V gave up 9 bases and J gave up 0 bases, with 14 bases separating them. In DNA form, the CDR3 reads TGTGCCAGTGCCCCGGGGGGCGCTAACTATGGCTACACCTTC. It encodes CASAPGGANYGYTF.

The chain carries TRBV9 and TRBJ2-2, with D unresolved. The germline V and J ends were trimmed by 3 bases and 7 bases, with 25 bases remaining between them. The CDR3 sequence is 18 residues long. The germline CDR1 and CDR2 sequences are SGDLS and YYNGEE. The CDR3 DNA reads as TGTGCCAGCAGCGCCTACAGAGAGACGCCCACTCCAGGCGGGGAGCTGTTTTTT. The encoded protein is CASSAYRETPTPGGELFF.

The chain is built from TRBV11-2 and TRBJ2-5, with D possibly matching TRBD2 (6 bases). The CDR3 sequence is 15 residues long. The V gene lost 1 base and the J gene lost 2 bases, with 11 bases spanning the gap. CDR1 and CDR2 from the germline V gene are SGHAT and FQNNGV. As DNA, the CDR3 is TGTGCCAGCAGCTTAGTCGGGACTGAGCAAGAGACCCAGTACTTC. Amino acids: CASSLVGTEQETQYF.

The V and J genes are TRBV7-8 and TRBJ2-7, with 7 bases aligning to TRBD1. Trimming took 4 bases from V and 5 from J; bases not matched to a gene: 8. CDR1 is SGHVS, CDR2 FQNEAQ, per germline. This CDR3 spans 14 amino acids. CDR3 nucleotides: TGTGCCAGCAGCTACCGACAGGGTTTGGACGAGCAGTACTTC. This translates into CASSYRQGLDEQYF.

The rearrangement links TRBV30 to TRBJ1-5; no clear D gene. The CDR3 totals 10 residues. Between the trimmed V and J ends, which lost 5 bases and 7 bases, there was a span of 6 bases. From germline, CDR1 is GTSNPN and CDR2 SVGIG (reference sequence). The CDR3 loop is CAWGTQPQHF. The CDR3 bases are TGTGCCTGGGGTACCCAGCCCCAGCATTTT. The full variable domain, completed using reference TRBV30 and TRBJ1-5, is SQTIHQWPATLVQPVGSPLSLECTVEGTSNPNLYWYRQAAGRGLQLLFYSVGIGQISSEVPQNLSASRPQDRQFILSSKKLLLSDSGFYLCAWGTQPQHFGDGTRLSIL.

The chain joins TRBV15 to TRBJ2-1, with unresolved D. Looked up from germline, CDR1 is LNHNV and CDR2 is YYDKDF (reference sequence). The ends were cut back, 0 bases at V and 1 base at J, with 10 bases in the middle. CDR3 length: 16 amino acids. CDR3 in amino acids: CATSRDLTSSYNEQFF. DNA for the CDR3: TGTGCCACCAGCAGAGATCTCACGTCTTCCTACAATGAGCAGTTCTTC.

The chain links TRBV7-8 to TRBJ1-5; TRBD1 matches at 7 bases. The CDR3 runs to 14 residues. The germline CDR1 and CDR2 sequences are SGHVS and FQNEAQ. The junction had 8 bases not matched to a gene; V was cut back by 5 bases and J by 7 bases. The DNA for the CDR3 is TGTGCCAGCAGCCGTGACAGGGTCGGCCAGCCCCAGCATTTT. Translated: CASSRDRVGQPQHF.

The V and J genes are TRBV6-6 and TRBJ2-7; D tentatively reads TRBD1 or TRBD2 (5 bases each). Per the germline V gene, CDR1 is MNHNY and CDR2 is SVGAGI (reference sequence). This CDR3 is built from 15 residues. Trimming left V 7 bases short and J 4 bases short, with 20 bases between. CDR3 sequence reads: CASTETGTHRYEQYF. The CDR3 DNA follows: TGTGCCAGCACCGAAACCGGGACGCACCGATACGAGCAGTACTTC.

This clone has a single count. The V gene is TRBV6-6, the J gene TRBJ1-1; TRBD1 might be the D (5 bases). Germline loops: CDR1 MNHNY, CDR2 SVGAGI (reference sequence). This CDR3 has 11 residues. As DNA, the CDR3 is TGTAAAACATGGGGGGGAACTGAAGCTTTCTTT. Protein product: CKTWGGTEAFF.

V is TRBV7-3 and J is TRBJ2-2, with D perhaps given as TRBD1 or TRBD2 (6 bases each). Germline-derived CDR1 and CDR2 are SGHTA and FQGTGA. This CDR3 region has 17 residues. V lost 4 bases and J 0 bases, leaving 15 bases between the germline ends. The CDR3 loop reads CASSWGAVGTNTGELFF. The CDR3 DNA sequence: TGTGCCAGCAGCTGGGGGGCAGTAGGGACGAACACCGGGGAGCTGTTTTTT.

The CDR3 spells CASSLDRRFPNEAFF. DNA of the CDR3: TGTGCCAGCAGCTTAGATCGTCGGTTTCCAAACGAAGCTTTCTTT. The rearrangement uses TRBV11-2 and TRBJ1-1; no reliable D call. The CDR3 totals 15 residues. V gave up 0 bases and J gave up 8 bases, with 16 bases separating them. Germline CDR1 SGHAT, CDR2 FQNNGV.

The chain is built from TRBV29-1 and TRBJ2-2, with D maybe TRBD1 (5 bases). Per germline, CDR1 SQVTM and CDR2 ANQGSEA. This CDR3 has 13 residues. The germline V and J ends were trimmed by 7 bases and 3 bases, with 12 bases remaining between them. CDR3 coding DNA: TGCAGCGCCAGTCCAGGGCACACCGGGGAGCTGTTTTTT. It encodes CSASPGHTGELFF.

This chain links TRBV5-5 with TRBJ1-1, with D possibly matching TRBD1 (6 bases). Trimming cost V 1 base and J 4 bases, with 11 bases left between them. The germline CDR1 and CDR2 sequences are SGHKS and YYEKEE (reference sequence). The CDR3 runs to 14 residues. The CDR3, as DNA: TGTGCCAGCAGCTTGTGGGGGGCTGGCACTGAAGCTTTCTTT. Translation gives CASSLWGAGTEAFF.

J is TRBJ2-7 and V is TRBV29-1; TRBD1 matches at 7 bases. The CDR3 extends over 14 amino acids. Germline assignment: CDR1 SQVTM and CDR2 ANQGSEA. V trimming: 6 bases; J trimming: 3 bases; junction bases outside the gene matches: 11. The CDR3 loop reads CSVRIRGNLYEQYF. CDR3 nucleotide sequence: TGCAGCGTCAGAATCAGGGGGAATCTCTACGAGCAGTACTTC.

V usage is TRBV7-2 and J usage is TRBJ2-2; 12 nucleotides match TRBD2. The germline V gene has CDR1 SGHTA and CDR2 FQGNSA. This CDR3 comprises 16 residues. The J segment lost 4 bases and the V segment lost 1 base, leaving 1 base of the junction unmatched. The CDR3 DNA reads as TGTGCCAGCAGCTTAGGACTAGCGGGAGTCACCGGGGAGCTGTTTTTT. This encodes CASSLGLAGVTGELFF.

This chain connects TRBV11-2 to TRBJ1-1; possible D gene TRBD1, 5 bases. The germline gives CDR1 SGHAT, CDR2 FQNNGV. V was pared by 4 bases and J by 6 bases, with 21 bases between. This CDR3 is built from 16 residues. The CDR3 spells CASSSKVGGVLSEAFF. The CDR3 nucleotides are TGTGCCAGCAGCTCGAAGGTCGGGGGAGTCCTTTCTGAAGCTTTCTTT.

V is TRBV18 and J is TRBJ2-7, with TRBD1 identical over 8 bases. V shed 0 bases and J 6 bases; nucleotides not matched to a gene: 10. This CDR3 has 16 residues. Germline V gene data show CDR1 as KGHSH and CDR2 as LQKENI. As DNA, the CDR3 is TGTGCCAGCTCACCACCTCAAGACAGGGGTCGGACCGAGCAGTACTTC. Translation gives CASSPPQDRGRTEQYF.

V usage is TRBV15 and J usage is TRBJ1-5, with TRBD1 as a possible D gene (5 bases). The CDR3 sequence is 18 residues long. The germline gives CDR1 LNHNV, CDR2 YYDKDF (reference sequence). The V gene lost 1 base and the J gene lost 4 bases, with 20 bases spanning the gap. CDR3 protein: CATSRGPPLTGFNQPQHF. DNA of the CDR3: TGTGCCACCAGCAGAGGTCCTCCATTAACAGGTTTTAATCAGCCCCAGCATTTT. The complete variable domain, with remaining parts taken from reference TRBV15 and TRBJ1-5, reads DAMVIQNPRYQVTQFGKPVTLSCSQTLNHNVMYWYQQKSSQAPKLLFHYYDKDFNNEADTPDNFQSRRPNTSFCFLDIRSPGLGDTAMYLCATSRGPPLTGFNQPQHFGDGTRLSIL.